This T cell receptor beta chain comes out of a study of blood T cell repertoires in COVID-19. Libraries were prepared by immunoSEQ multiplex PCR; TCRdb keeps only in-frame clonotypes and omits some of them. The sample consists of about 130,000 clones, about 72% of them appearing once. This CDR3 contains 14 residues. Per germline, CDR1 MNHEY and CDR2 SVGEGT. Trimming pared 2 bases from V and 0 bases from J, leaving 8 bases between. This rearrangement joins TRBV6-2 or TRBV6-3 to TRBJ2-7, with a tentative D call TRBD1 (6 bases). This receptor was taken from a man aged 60 to 75 who had recovered from COVID-19. Sequencing was performed on peripheral blood. This CDR3 is CASSYRDNSYEQYF. DNA for the CDR3: TGTGCCAGCAGTTACCGGGACAACTCCTACGAGCAGTACTTC.